This is a list of T cell receptor beta chains from one sample in a study of PD-L1 blockade in urothelial cancer. The assay was immunoSEQ multiplex PCR, and TCRdb's table has in-frame clones only and misses some. The repertoire holds around 66,000 clones, with roughly 90% as singletons. The material sequenced was PBMCs, taken around atezolizumab (anti-PD-L1) treatment. The receptors derive from a man aged 55 to 70 with urothelial cancer. Each CDR3 is given with its conserved first and last residue. The D gene is left open where the match is weak. Part of the rows lack a size; the others show once, few, many or a class for expanded clones.

>TRBJ2-7|few|.|TRBV6-6
TGTGCCAGCACCAAGACAGGCTACGAGCAGTACTTC
CASTKTGYEQYF
>TRBJ2-2|.|.|TRBV7-6
TGTGCCAGCAGCTTATTGCGGGACAGAACCACCGGGGAGCTGTTTTTT
CASSLLRDRTTGELFF
>TRBJ2-1|.|TRBD2|TRBV19
TGTGCCAGTAACTCCGGGAGGCCACCAAGAAATGAGCAGTTCTTC
CASNSGRPPRNEQFF
>TRBJ1-1|.|.|TRBV9
TGTGCCAGCAGCGTATCTAACGGGAACACTGAAGCTTTCTTT
CASSVSNGNTEAFF
>TRBJ2-2|few|TRBD1|TRBV5-4
TGTGCCAGCAGCTTGCCGCAGGGGGCGAACACCGGGGAGCTGTTTTTT
CASSLPQGANTGELFF
>TRBJ1-1|.|.|TRBV18
TGTGCCAGCTCACCACTGGGGGGTGAAGCTTTCTTT
CASSPLGGEAFF
>TRBJ2-3|.|TRBD2|TRBV27
TGTGCCAGCAGTCCGAGACTAGCGGGGCCCACAGATACGCAGTATTTT
CASSPRLAGPTDTQYF
>TRBJ1-1|.|TRBD1|TRBV18
TGTGCCAGCTCGTCCGACAGGGGCCCACCCGTGAAAGCTTTCTTT
CASSSDRGPPVKAFF
>TRBJ2-1|few|.|TRBV11-1
TGTGCCAGCAGCTGGGGAAAGATAGGGGGTGAGCAGTTCTTC
CASSWGKIGGEQFF
>TRBJ1-6|.|TRBD1|TRBV19
TGTGCCAGTAGTAAAAACAGGGGCGCAAATTCACCCCTCCACTTT
CASSKNRGANSPLHF
>TRBJ1-4|.|.|TRBV15
TGTGCCACCCTTAATTATGGCGACATCCATGAAAAACTGTTTTTT
CATLNYGDIHEKLFF
>TRBJ1-2|.|TRBD1|TRBV30
TGTGCCTGGACACAGGGGTCTAACTATGGCTACACCTTC
CAWTQGSNYGYTF
>TRBJ2-1|.|.|TRBV9
TGTGCCAGCAGCCAAGAGGGGGGGAAGTACAATGAGCAGTTCTTC
CASSQEGGKYNEQFF
>TRBJ1-5|.|.|TRBV18
TGTGCCAGCTCACCCACCGGAGGGTTGCTCCAGCCCCAGCATTTT
CASSPTGGLLQPQHF
>TRBJ2-5|.|.|TRBV30
TGTGCCTGGATCTCGGACAGTAGAGAGACCCAGTACTTC
CAWISDSRETQYF
>TRBJ1-1|.|.|TRBV6-5
TGTGCCAGCAGTTACCATGGAACCGGAGCTGAAGCTTTCTTT
CASSYHGTGAEAFF
>TRBJ1-5|.|.|TRBV12-2
TGTGCAAGTCACCACCCCGGGACTGACACTTTTAGCAATCAGCCCCAGCATTTT
CASHHPGTDTFSNQPQHF
>TRBJ2-4|.|TRBD2|TRBV6-5
TGTGCCAGCAGTCCACGGGGGGGTATAAACATTCAGTACTTC
CASSPRGGINIQYF
>TRBJ2-5|few|TRBD2|TRBV19
TGTGCCAGTAGTATCCGGGGACTAGCGGGGGGCATGCCAGAGACCCAGTACTTC
CASSIRGLAGGMPETQYF
>TRBJ2-7|.|.|TRBV27
TGTGCCAGCAGCCCTATGGACAGCTCCTCTTTCTACGAGCAGTACTTC
CASSPMDSSSFYEQYF
>TRBJ2-1|.|TRBD2|TRBV19
TGTGCCAGTAGTCCGGGGACGGGCCTAAGTGGACTAGCGGGATATGTCTTC
CASSPGTGLSGLAGYVF
>TRBJ2-1|.|.|TRBV6-5
TGTGCCCTTACCAGGAGGTCCTACAATGAGCAGTTCTTC
CALTRRSYNEQFF
>TRBJ1-6|few|.|TRBV7-9
TGTGCCAGCAGCCCAGGGAGCAGGGGTTATTCACCCCTCCACTTT
CASSPGSRGYSPLHF
>TRBJ2-7|.|TRBD1|TRBV6-5
TGTGCCAGCATCCAATGGACAGGGGCGAACTACGAGCAGTACTTC
CASIQWTGANYEQYF
>TRBJ1-2|.|TRBD1|TRBV6-5
TGTGCCAGCAGGACAGGGGGGGGCGTCGGCGGCTACACCTTC
CASRTGGGVGGYTF
>TRBJ1-2|.|TRBD1|TRBV27
TGTGCCAGCAGTGAGGACAGGGGAGACTATGGCTACACCTTC
CASSEDRGDYGYTF
>TRBJ2-7|few|.|TRBV28
TGTGCCAGCAGCTTCCGGGACATTACCACTAGCGAGCAGTACTTC
CASSFRDITTSEQYF
>TRBJ2-7|.|.|TRBV2
TGTGCCAGCTGTAGATTAGGGGTTTCCTACGAGCAGTACTTC
CASCRLGVSYEQYF
>TRBJ2-7|.|TRBD2|TRBV4-3
TGCGCCAGCAGCCAGGGACTAGGGGCAGACGAGCAGTACTTC
CASSQGLGADEQYF
>TRBJ1-2|.|.|TRBV2
TGTGCCAGCAGTGAAGAGGGGACTTACTATGGCTACACCTTC
CASSEEGTYYGYTF
>TRBJ1-1|.|.|TRBV30
TGTGCCTGGAGTGGGGGTCGGGGTACTTGGGACTCTAATTTCTTT
CAWSGGRGTWDSNFF
>TRBJ2-5|.|TRBD2|TRBV7-2
TGTGCCAGCAGCTTTTCTAGCGGGGCAGGCGGGACCCAGTACTTC
CASSFSSGAGGTQYF
>TRBJ2-6|.|.|TRBV30
TGTGCCTGGATCGGAATTGGGGGCACAAGGTCTGGGGCCAACGTCCTGACTTTC
CAWIGIGGTRSGANVLTF
>TRBJ1-1|.|.|TRBV4-1
TGCGCCAGCACATCCGGCACTGAAGCTTTCTTT
CASTSGTEAFF
>TRBJ1-3|.|.|TRBV5-6
TGTGCCAGCAGTCGCAGGGGTCTTGGAAACACCATATATTTT
CASSRRGLGNTIYF